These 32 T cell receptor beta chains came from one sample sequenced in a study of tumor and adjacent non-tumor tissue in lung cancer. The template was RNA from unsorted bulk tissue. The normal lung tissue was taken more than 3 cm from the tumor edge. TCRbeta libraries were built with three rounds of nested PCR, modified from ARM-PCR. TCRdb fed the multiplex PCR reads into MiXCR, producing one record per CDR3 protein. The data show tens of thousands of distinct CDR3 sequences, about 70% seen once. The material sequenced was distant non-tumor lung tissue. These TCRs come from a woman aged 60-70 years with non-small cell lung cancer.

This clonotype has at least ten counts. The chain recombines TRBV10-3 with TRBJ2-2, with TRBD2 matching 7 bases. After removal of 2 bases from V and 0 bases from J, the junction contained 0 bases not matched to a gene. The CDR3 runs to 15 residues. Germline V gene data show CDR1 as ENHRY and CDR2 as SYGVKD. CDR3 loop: CAISETSANTGELFF. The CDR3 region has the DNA TGTGCCATCAGTGAGACTAGCGCGAACACCGGGGAGCTGTTTTTT.

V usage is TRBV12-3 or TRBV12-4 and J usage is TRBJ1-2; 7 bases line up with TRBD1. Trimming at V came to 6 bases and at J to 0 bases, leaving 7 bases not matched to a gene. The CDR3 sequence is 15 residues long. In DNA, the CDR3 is TGTGCCAGCAGAACCGGGACAGCAACTAACTATGGCTACACCTTC. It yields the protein CASRTGTATNYGYTF.

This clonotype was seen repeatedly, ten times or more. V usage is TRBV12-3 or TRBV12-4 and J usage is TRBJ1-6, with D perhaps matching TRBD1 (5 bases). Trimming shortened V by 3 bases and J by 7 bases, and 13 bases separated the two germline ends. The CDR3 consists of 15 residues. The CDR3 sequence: CASSFGGSTNSPLHF. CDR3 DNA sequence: TGTGCCAGCAGTTTCGGGGGATCAACGAATTCACCCCTCCACTTT.

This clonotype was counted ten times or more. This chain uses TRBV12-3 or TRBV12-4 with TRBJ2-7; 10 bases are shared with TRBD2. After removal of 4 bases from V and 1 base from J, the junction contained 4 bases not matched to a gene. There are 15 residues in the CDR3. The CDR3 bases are TGTGCCAGCAGTTCACTAGCGGGGCCTTCCTACGAGCAGTACTTC. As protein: CASSSLAGPSYEQYF.

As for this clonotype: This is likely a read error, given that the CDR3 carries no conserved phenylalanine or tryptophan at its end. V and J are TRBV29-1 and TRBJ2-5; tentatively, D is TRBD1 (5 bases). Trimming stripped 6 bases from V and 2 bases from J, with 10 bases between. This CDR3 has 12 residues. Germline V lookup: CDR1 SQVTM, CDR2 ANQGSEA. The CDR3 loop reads CSVQAVQETQYY. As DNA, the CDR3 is TGCAGCGTACAGGCGGTGCAAGAGACCCAGTACTAC.

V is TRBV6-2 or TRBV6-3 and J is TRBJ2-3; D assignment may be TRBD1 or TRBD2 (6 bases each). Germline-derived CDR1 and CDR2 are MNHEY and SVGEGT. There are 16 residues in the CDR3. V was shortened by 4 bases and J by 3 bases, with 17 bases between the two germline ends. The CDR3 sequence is CASSCGTRGRTDTQYF. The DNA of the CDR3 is TGTGCCAGCAGTTGCGGGACGAGGGGGAGAACAGATACGCAGTATTTT.

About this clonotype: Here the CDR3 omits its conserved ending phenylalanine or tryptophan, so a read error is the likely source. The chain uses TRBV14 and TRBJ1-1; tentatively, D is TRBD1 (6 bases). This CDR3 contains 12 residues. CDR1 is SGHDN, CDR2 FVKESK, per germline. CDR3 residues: CARSRDMVEAFL. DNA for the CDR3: TGTGCCAGGAGCCGGGACATGGTGGAAGCTTTCCTT.

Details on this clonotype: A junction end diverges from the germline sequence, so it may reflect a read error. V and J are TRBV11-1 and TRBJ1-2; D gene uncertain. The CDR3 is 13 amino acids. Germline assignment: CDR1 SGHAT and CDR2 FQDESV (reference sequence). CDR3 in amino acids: CVSSESGSMANTF. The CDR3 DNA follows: TGTGTCAGCAGCGAAAGTGGGTCTATGGCTAATACCTTC.

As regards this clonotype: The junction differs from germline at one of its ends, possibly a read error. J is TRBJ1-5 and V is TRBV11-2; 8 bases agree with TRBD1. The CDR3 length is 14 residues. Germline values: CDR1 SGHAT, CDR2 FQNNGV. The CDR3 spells CTSSRTGTDRPQHF. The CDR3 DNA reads TGTACAAGCAGCAGGACAGGGACCGATCGGCCCCAGCACTTT.

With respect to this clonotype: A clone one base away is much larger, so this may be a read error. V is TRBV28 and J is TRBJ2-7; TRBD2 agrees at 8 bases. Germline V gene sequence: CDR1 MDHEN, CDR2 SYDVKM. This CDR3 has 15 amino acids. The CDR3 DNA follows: TGTACCAGCACCCCGGGTAGCGGGACTGTCTACGAGCAGTACTTC. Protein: CTSTPGSGTVYEQYF.

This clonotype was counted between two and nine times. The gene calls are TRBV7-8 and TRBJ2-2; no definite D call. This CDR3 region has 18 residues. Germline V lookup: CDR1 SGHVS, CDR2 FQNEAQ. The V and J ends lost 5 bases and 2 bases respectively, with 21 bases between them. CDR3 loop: CASSPPDLIIVNTGELFF. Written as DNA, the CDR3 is TGTGCCAGCAGCCCCCCCGACCTAATCATAGTTAACACCGGGGAGCTGTTTTTT.

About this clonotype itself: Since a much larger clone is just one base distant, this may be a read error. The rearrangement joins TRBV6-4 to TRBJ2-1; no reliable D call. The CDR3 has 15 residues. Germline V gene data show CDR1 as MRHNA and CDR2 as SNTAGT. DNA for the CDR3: TGTGCCATCAGTGACTCCCCCTGGGGCTACAATGAGCAGTTCTTC. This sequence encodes CAISDSPWGYNEQFF.

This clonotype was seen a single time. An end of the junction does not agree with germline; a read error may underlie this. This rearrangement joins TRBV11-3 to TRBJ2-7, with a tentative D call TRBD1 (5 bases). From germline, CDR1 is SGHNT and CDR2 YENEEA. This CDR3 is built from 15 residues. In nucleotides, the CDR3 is TGTGCCAGTGGCTTACGGGTAGGGGTCTCCTACGTGCAGTACTTC. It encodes CASGLRVGVSYVQYF.

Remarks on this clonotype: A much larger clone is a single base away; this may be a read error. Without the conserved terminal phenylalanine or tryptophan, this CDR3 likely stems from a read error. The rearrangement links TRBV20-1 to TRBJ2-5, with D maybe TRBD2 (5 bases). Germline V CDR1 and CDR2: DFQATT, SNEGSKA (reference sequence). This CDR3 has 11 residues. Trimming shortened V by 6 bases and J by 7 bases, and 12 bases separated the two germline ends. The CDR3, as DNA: TGCAGTGCCCCTCTTGCGGGGACCCAGTACCTC. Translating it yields CSAPLAGTQYL.

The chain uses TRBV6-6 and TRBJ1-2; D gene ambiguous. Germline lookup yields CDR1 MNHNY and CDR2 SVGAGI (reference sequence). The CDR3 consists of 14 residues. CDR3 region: CTGSQRQVNYGYTF. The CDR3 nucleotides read TGTACCGGCAGTCAGAGGCAGGTTAACTATGGCTACACCTTC.

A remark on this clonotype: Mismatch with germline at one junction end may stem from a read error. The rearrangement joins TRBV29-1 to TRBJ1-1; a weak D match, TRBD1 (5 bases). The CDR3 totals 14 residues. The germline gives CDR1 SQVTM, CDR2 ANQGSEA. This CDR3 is CSVDPDGTGFEAFF. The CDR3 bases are TGTAGCGTTGATCCCGATGGGACGGGGTTTGAAGCTTTCTTT. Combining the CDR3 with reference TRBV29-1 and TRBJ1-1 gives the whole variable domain SAVISQKPSRDICQRGTSLTIQCQVDSQVTMMFWYRQQPGQSLTLIATANQGSEATYESGFVIDKFPISRPNLTFSTLTVSNMSPEDSSIYLCSVDPDGTGFEAFFGQGTRLTVV.

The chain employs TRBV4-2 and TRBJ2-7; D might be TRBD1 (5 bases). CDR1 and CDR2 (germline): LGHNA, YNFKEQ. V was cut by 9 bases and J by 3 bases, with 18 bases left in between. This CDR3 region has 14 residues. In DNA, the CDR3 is TGTGCCAGTCGCCAAACAACAGGAATCTACGAGCAGTACTTC. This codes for CASRQTTGIYEQYF.

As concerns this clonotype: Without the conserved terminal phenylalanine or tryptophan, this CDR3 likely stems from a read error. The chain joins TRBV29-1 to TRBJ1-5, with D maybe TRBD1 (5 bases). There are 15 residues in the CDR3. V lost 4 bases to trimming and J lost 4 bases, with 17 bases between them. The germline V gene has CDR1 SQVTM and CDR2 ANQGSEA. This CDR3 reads CSVAKNPGPNQPQHS. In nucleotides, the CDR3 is TGCAGCGTTGCTAAGAACCCAGGGCCTAATCAGCCCCAGCATTCT.

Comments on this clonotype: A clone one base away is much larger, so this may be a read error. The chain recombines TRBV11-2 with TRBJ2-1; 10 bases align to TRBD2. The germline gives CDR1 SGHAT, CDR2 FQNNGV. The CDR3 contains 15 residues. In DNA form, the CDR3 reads TGTGCCAGCAGTTTAGGAGCGGGGGGGTACAATGAGCAGTTCTTC. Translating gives CASSLGAGGYNEQFF.

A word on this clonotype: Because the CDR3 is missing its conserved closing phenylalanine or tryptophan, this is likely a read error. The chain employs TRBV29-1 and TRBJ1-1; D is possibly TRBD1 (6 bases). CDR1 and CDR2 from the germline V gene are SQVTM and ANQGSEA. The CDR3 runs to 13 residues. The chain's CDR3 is CSVTEGRGTEAFI. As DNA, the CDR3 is TGTAGCGTGACTGAGGGCAGGGGTACTGAAGCTTTCATT.

The CDR3 DNA follows: TGTACCGGCAGACCCGGGACAGCAAGCTACGAGCAGTACTTC. Translation: CTGRPGTASYEQYF. The genes are TRBV6-1 and TRBJ2-7; 7 bases match TRBD1. The length of the CDR3 is 14 residues. Germline V gene data show CDR1 as MNHNS and CDR2 as SASEGT.

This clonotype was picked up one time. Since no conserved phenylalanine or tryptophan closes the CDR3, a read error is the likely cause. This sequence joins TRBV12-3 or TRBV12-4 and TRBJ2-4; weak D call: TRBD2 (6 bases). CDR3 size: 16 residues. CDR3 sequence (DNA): TGTGCCAGCAGTTTAATCACCCAACTAGCCAAAGACATTCAGTACTTA. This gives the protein CASSLITQLAKDIQYL.

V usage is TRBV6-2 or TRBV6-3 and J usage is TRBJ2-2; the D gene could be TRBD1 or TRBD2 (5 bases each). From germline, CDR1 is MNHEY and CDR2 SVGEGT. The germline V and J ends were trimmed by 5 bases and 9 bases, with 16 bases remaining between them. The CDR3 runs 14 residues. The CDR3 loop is CASSRRGDARELFF. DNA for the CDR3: TGTGCCAGCAGTAGGAGAGGGGATGCCAGGGAGCTGTTTTTT.

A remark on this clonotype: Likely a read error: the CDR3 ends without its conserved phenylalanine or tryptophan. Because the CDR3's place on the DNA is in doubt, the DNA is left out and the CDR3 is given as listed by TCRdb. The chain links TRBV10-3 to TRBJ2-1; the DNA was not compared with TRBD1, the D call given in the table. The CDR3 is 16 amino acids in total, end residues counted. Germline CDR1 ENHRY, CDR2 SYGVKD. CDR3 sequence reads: CAISDRTPFSYNEHFI.

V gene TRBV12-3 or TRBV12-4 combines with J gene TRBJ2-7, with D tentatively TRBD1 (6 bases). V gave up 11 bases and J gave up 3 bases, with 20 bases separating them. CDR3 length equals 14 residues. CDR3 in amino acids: CAGPWNRARYEQYF. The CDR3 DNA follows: TGTGCCGGCCCGTGGAACAGGGCACGCTACGAGCAGTACTTC.

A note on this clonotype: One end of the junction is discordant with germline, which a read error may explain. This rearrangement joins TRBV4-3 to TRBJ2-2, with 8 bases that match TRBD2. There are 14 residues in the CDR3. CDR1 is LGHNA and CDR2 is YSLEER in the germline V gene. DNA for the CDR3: TGCGCCAGTAGCCAAGGCGGGGGGTTCGGGGACCTGTTTTTT. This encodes CASSQGGGFGDLFF.

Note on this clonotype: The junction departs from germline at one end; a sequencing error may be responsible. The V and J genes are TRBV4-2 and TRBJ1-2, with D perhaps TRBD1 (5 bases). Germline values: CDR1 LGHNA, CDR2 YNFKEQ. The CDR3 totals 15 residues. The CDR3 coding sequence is TGTACCAGCAACCAGGACGGGGCCTCTAACTATGGCTACACCTTC. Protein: CTSNQDGASNYGYTF.

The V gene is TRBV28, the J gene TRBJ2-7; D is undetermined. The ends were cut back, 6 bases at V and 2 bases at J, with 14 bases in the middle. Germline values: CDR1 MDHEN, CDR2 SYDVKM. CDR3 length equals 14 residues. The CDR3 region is CASRTRHVTYEQYF. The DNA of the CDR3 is TGTGCCAGCAGGACCAGACATGTAACCTACGAGCAGTACTTC. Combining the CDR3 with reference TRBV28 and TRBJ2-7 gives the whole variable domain DVKVTQSSRYLVKRTGEKVFLECVQDMDHENMFWYRQDPGLGLRLIYFSYDVKMKEKGDIPEGYSVSREKKERFSLILESASTNQTSMYLCASRTRHVTYEQYFGPGTRLTVT.

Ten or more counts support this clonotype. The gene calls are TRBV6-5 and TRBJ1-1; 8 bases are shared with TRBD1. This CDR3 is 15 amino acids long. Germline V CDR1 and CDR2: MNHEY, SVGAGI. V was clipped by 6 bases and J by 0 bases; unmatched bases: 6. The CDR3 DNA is TGTGCCAGCAGGGACACAGGGGGGGTGAACACTGAAGCTTTCTTT. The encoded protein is CASRDTGGVNTEAFF.

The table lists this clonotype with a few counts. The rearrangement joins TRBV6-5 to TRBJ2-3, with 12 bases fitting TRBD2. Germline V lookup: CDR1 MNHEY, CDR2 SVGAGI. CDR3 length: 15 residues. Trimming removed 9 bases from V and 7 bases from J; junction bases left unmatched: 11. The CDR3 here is CASSLAGGPTNTQYF. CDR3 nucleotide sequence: TGTGCCAGTAGCCTAGCGGGGGGGCCGACAAATACGCAGTATTTT.

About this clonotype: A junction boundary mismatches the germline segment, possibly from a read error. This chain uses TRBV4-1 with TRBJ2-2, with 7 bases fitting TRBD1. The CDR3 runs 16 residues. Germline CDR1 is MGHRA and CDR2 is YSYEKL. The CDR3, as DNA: TGCGCGAGCAGCCAAGAAGGGGGCCGGAACACCGGGGAGCTGTTTTTT. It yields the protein CASSQEGGRNTGELFF.

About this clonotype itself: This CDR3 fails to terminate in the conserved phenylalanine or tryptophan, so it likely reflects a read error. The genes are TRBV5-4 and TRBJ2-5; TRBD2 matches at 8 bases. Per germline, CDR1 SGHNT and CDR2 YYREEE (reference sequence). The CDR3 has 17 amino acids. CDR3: CTSSTAPLAEGLETQYL. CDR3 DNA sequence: TGTACCAGCAGCACGGCGCCACTAGCGGAGGGGCTAGAGACCCAGTACTTA.